Listed here are 30 T cell receptor beta chains from one sample, sequenced in a study of blood T cell repertoires in COVID-19. The assay was immunoSEQ multiplex PCR, and TCRdb's table has in-frame clones only and misses some. The table has about 140,000 clones, 60% to 80% seen once. The specimen sequenced was PBMCs or T cells enriched from blood (not recorded which). All receptors come from a woman aged 50 to 65 who had recovered from COVID-19.

V is TRBV25-1 and J is TRBJ2-7; 10 bases fit TRBD2. J gave up 3 bases and V 5 bases, and 1 base lay outside the gene matches. Germline V gene sequence: CDR1 MGHDK, CDR2 SYGVNS. The CDR3 runs to 13 residues. CDR3 in DNA: TGTGCCAGCAGTTTAGCGGGGGGCTACGAGCAGTACTTC. Its protein product is CASSLAGGYEQYF.

The rearrangement joins TRBV28 to TRBJ2-3; 9 bases match TRBD1. CDR1 and CDR2 from the germline V gene are MDHEN and SYDVKM. V lost 5 bases, J lost 1 base, and 7 bases stayed unmatched. The CDR3 extends over 16 amino acids. The CDR3 spells CASSTQQGAGTDTQYF. CDR3 coding DNA: TGTGCCAGCAGTACCCAACAGGGGGCCGGCACAGATACGCAGTATTTT.

The rearrangement joins TRBV5-4 to TRBJ1-4; 8 bases are a match to TRBD1. This CDR3 is 14 amino acids long. The germline V gene encodes CDR1 SGHNT and CDR2 YYREEE (reference sequence). Trimming removed 5 bases from V and 7 bases from J; junction bases left unmatched: 7. The CDR3 DNA is TGTGCCAGCAGTTCACAGGGGGTTAGTGAAAAACTGTTTTTT. Its translation: CASSSQGVSEKLFF. Together with reference TRBV5-4 and TRBJ1-4, the CDR3 gives the full variable domain: ETGVTQSPTHLIKTRGQQVTLRCSSQSGHNTVSWYQQALGQGPQFIFQYYREEENGRGNFPPRFSGLQFPNYSSELNVNALELDDSALYLCASSSQGVSEKLFFGSGTQLSVL.

This clone turned up a few times. This chain connects TRBV28 to TRBJ2-1; 8 nucleotides align to TRBD2. Germline V gene lookup returns CDR1 MDHEN and CDR2 SYDVKM. The CDR3 runs 24 residues. The junction had 35 bases not matched to a gene; V was cut back by 4 bases and J by 6 bases. This chain's CDR3 is CASSSEGGGLGLAAPPELRNEQFF. The DNA for the CDR3 is TGTGCCAGCAGTTCCGAAGGGGGAGGACTCGGACTAGCCGCTCCGCCCGAGCTACGCAATGAGCAGTTCTTC. The complete variable domain, with remaining parts taken from reference TRBV28 and TRBJ2-1, reads DVKVTQSSRYLVKRTGEKVFLECVQDMDHENMFWYRQDPGLGLRLIYFSYDVKMKEKGDIPEGYSVSREKKERFSLILESASTNQTSMYLCASSSEGGGLGLAAPPELRNEQFFGPGTRLTVL.

V usage is TRBV10-2 and J usage is TRBJ2-6; TRBD1 matches 11 bases. This CDR3 region has 17 residues. With 4 bases clipped from V and 2 bases from J, the junction kept 4 bases outside the gene matches. CDR1 is WSHSY and CDR2 is SAAADI in the germline V gene. The CDR3 nucleotides are TGCGCCAGCAGTGCGAGGACAGGGGGCACTGGGGCCAACGTCCTGACTTTC. Residues: CASSARTGGTGANVLTF.

The chain employs TRBV19 and TRBJ1-1; D remains unclear. Trimming removed 4 bases at V and 9 bases at J, with 12 bases between. Per germline, CDR1 LNHDA and CDR2 SQIVND (reference sequence). The CDR3 sequence is 12 residues long. CDR3: CASSSPPGQAFF. CDR3 in DNA: TGTGCCAGTAGTAGCCCGCCCGGTCAAGCTTTCTTT.

The chain has TRBV3-1 (or the pseudogene TRBV3-2) and TRBJ2-5; D may be TRBD1 (6 bases). The CDR3 totals 12 residues. CDR1 is LGHDT and CDR2 is YNNKEL in the germline V gene (reference sequence). V lost 0 bases and J lost 14, with 13 bases in between. CDR3 sequence reads: CASSQDTGLSYF. In nucleotides, the CDR3 is TGTGCCAGCAGCCAAGATACAGGGCTATCATACTTC.

The rearrangement joins TRBV29-1 to TRBJ2-3; 9 positions agree with TRBD2. This CDR3 has 17 residues. CDR1 and CDR2 (germline): SQVTM, ANQGSEA. With V trimmed by 0 bases and J by 6 bases, 13 bases remained unmatched. CDR3 in amino acids: CSVEDGGAGGPEDTQYF. DNA of the CDR3: TGCAGCGTTGAAGATGGTGGGGCGGGAGGGCCCGAGGATACGCAGTATTTT.

This sequence joins TRBV9 and TRBJ1-2, with TRBD1 matching over 9 bases. This CDR3 comprises 15 residues. CDR1 is SGDLS and CDR2 is YYNGEE in the germline V gene. V shed 0 bases and J 4 bases; nucleotides not matched to a gene: 4. This CDR3 is CASSVEGQGFYGYTF. DNA of the CDR3: TGTGCCAGCAGCGTAGAAGGACAGGGGTTCTATGGCTACACCTTC.

The genes are TRBV5-1 and TRBJ1-6; 12 positions match TRBD1. Germline CDR1 and CDR2: SGHRS and YFSETQ. The CDR3 runs to 15 residues. V dropped 4 bases and J dropped 7; count of bases not matched to a gene: 3. The CDR3 bases are TGCGCCAGCAGCACGGGACAGGGGGCAAATTCACCCCTCCACTTT. Amino acid sequence: CASSTGQGANSPLHF.

This clone was detected a few times. The junction differs from germline at one of its ends, possibly a read error. The chain uses TRBV7-9 and TRBJ1-1; perhaps TRBD1 as D (6 bases). Germline V gene sequence: CDR1 SEHNR, CDR2 FQNEAQ (reference sequence). The CDR3 totals 13 residues. CDR3 in amino acids: CASSFNQGPGWDF. For the CDR3, the DNA is TGTGCCAGCAGCTTCAACCAGGGGCCTGGATGGGATTTT.

The V and J genes are TRBV19 and TRBJ2-7; D is ambiguous. V dropped 5 bases and J dropped 2 bases, with 10 bases sitting between them. The CDR3 consists of 13 residues. The germline CDR1 and CDR2 sequences are LNHDA and SQIVND (reference sequence). CDR3 sequence (DNA): TGTGCCAGTAGTGGCCGGGTTCCCTACGAGCAGTACTTC. Translating gives CASSGRVPYEQYF.

The rearrangement links TRBV7-5 to TRBJ1-5. TRBV7-5 corresponds to a pseudogene. The CDR3 consists of 15 residues. The CDR3 here is CARSPGPALNTPQHF. The CDR3 nucleotides read TGTGCCAGAAGCCCGGGTCCCGCTTTAAATACGCCCCAGCATTTT.

This chain connects TRBV7-9 to TRBJ1-4; D is uncertain. The V gene lost 4 bases and the J gene lost 3 bases, with 12 bases spanning the gap. There are 15 residues in the CDR3. Per germline, CDR1 SEHNR and CDR2 FQNEAQ (reference sequence). The CDR3 DNA reads as TGTGCCAGCAGCTCCGGAGGGAGCGCTAATGAAAAACTGTTTTTT. Its protein is CASSSGGSANEKLFF.

CDR3 nucleotide sequence: TGTGCCTCCCCCTCGACTAGAGAGACCGGGGAGCTGTTTTTT. Translated: CASPSTRETGELFF. V and J are TRBV6-4 and TRBJ2-2; D is perhaps TRBD2 (6 bases). Germline V gives CDR1 MRHNA, CDR2 SNTAGT. CDR3 size: 14 residues. Trimming removed 11 bases from V and 5 bases from J, with 18 bases in between.

The gene calls are TRBV29-1 and TRBJ1-1; D may be TRBD1 (5 bases). From germline, CDR1 is SQVTM and CDR2 ANQGSEA. The germline V and J ends were trimmed by 3 bases and 5 bases, with 7 bases remaining between them. The CDR3 extends over 11 amino acids. Here the CDR3 DNA reads TGCAGCGTTGATAAGGGGACTGAAGCTTTCTTT. Residues: CSVDKGTEAFF.

The chain uses TRBV28 and TRBJ1-5; the D is unclear. V lost 5 bases, J lost 2 bases, and 13 bases lay in between. This CDR3 has 15 amino acids. Per the germline V gene, CDR1 is MDHEN and CDR2 is SYDVKM. The CDR3 sequence is CASSPPFQGNQPQHF. Written as DNA, the CDR3 is TGTGCCAGCAGTCCCCCCTTCCAGGGCAATCAGCCCCAGCATTTT.

V and J are TRBV6-5 and TRBJ2-1; 9 bases agree with TRBD2. Looked up from germline, CDR1 is MNHEY and CDR2 is SVGAGI. Losses at the gene ends were 7 bases for V and 7 bases for J; bases not matched to a gene: 5. The CDR3 totals 13 residues. In DNA form, the CDR3 reads TGTGCCAGCACCCCTAGCGGGAAGAATGAGCAGTTCTTC. The encoded protein is CASTPSGKNEQFF.

CDR3 in amino acids: CASSSEASKPLDTQYF. For the CDR3, the DNA is TGTGCCAGCAGCTCTGAGGCTAGCAAGCCCTTGGATACGCAGTATTTT. This sequence joins TRBV5-6 and TRBJ2-3; maybe TRBD2 (5 bases). With 3 bases removed from V and 6 bases from J, the gap between germline ends came to 20 bases. The germline CDR1 and CDR2 sequences are SGHDT and YYEEEE. The CDR3 has 16 amino acids.

The chain combines TRBV5-1 with TRBJ1-1; 10 bases line up with TRBD1. This CDR3 region has 15 residues. Trimming cost V 3 bases and J 4 bases; bases outside gene matches: 6. Germline assignment: CDR1 SGHRS and CDR2 YFSETQ. The CDR3: CASSSRQGASTEAFF. In DNA form, the CDR3 reads TGCGCCAGCAGCTCCCGACAGGGGGCAAGCACTGAAGCTTTCTTT. Full variable domain (outside the CDR3, taken from reference TRBV5-1 and TRBJ1-1): KAGVTQTPRYLIKTRGQQVTLSCSPISGHRSVSWYQQTPGQGLQFLFEYFSETQRNKGNFPGRFSGRQFSNSRSEMNVSTLELGDSALYLCASSSRQGASTEAFFGQGTRLTVV.

V and J are TRBV19 and TRBJ1-4; possible D gene TRBD1, 6 bases. Trimming pared 5 bases from V and 11 bases from J, leaving 18 bases between. The CDR3 consists of 14 residues. Per germline, CDR1 LNHDA and CDR2 SQIVND (reference sequence). The CDR3 sequence: CASSPGTMPEKLFF. The DNA for the CDR3 is TGTGCCAGTAGTCCCGGGACAATGCCCGAGAAACTGTTTTTT.

V is TRBV3-1 (or the pseudogene TRBV3-2) and J is TRBJ2-7, with 14 bases that match TRBD2. The CDR3 length is 18 residues. Looked up from germline, CDR1 is LGHDT and CDR2 is YNNKEL (reference sequence). V lost 6 bases, J lost 1 base, and 11 bases stayed unmatched. The CDR3 reads CASRPGLAGATVSYEQYF. The CDR3 DNA is TGTGCCAGCAGGCCGGGACTAGCGGGAGCGACCGTTTCCTACGAGCAGTACTTC.

In this sample, this clone turned up a few times. This chain uses TRBV6-2 or TRBV6-3 with TRBJ2-3; the D is unclear. The CDR3 runs to 13 residues. Germline CDR1 reads MNHEY; CDR2 reads SVGEGT. Trimming cost V 4 bases and J 4 bases, with 9 bases left between them. CDR3 DNA: TGTGCCAGCAGTTTTAGTCGGGCAGATACGCAGTATTTT. It specifies CASSFSRADTQYF.

The chain combines TRBV3-1 (or the pseudogene TRBV3-2) with TRBJ2-1; 8 positions match TRBD2. CDR1 and CDR2 (germline): LGHDT, YNNKEL (reference sequence). The CDR3 extends over 13 amino acids. V was pared by 8 bases and J by 5 bases, with 5 bases of the junction left unmatched. The CDR3 nucleotides read TGTGCCAGCCGGCGCGGGGGGCACAATGAGCAGTTCTTC. Translating gives CASRRGGHNEQFF.

The chain couples TRBV11-1 to TRBJ2-5; 7 bases map to TRBD1. Trimming removed 5 bases from V and 2 bases from J; junction bases left unmatched: 8. The CDR3 is 15 amino acids. CDR1 is SGHAT and CDR2 is FQDESV in the germline V gene (reference sequence). DNA for the CDR3: TGTGCCAGCAGCAAACAAGGACAGGAACAAGAGACCCAGTACTTC. It specifies CASSKQGQEQETQYF. The variable domain in full, with the rest retrieved from reference TRBV11-1 and TRBJ2-5, is EAEVAQSPRYKITEKSQAVAFWCDPISGHATLYWYRQILGQGPELLVQFQDESVVDDSQLPKDRFSAERLKGVDSTLKIQPAELGDSAMYLCASSKQGQEQETQYFGPGTRLLVL.

The gene calls are TRBV5-5 and TRBJ2-1; D gene unclear. V lost 7 bases and J 2 bases, leaving 7 bases between the germline ends. The CDR3 totals 12 residues. Germline CDR1 reads SGHKS; CDR2 reads YYEKEE (reference sequence). Here the CDR3 reads CASGGTYNEQFF. CDR3 nucleotide sequence: TGTGCCAGCGGTGGCACCTACAATGAGCAGTTCTTC.

This clone has just one count. The CDR3 DNA sequence: TGTGCCAGCCGACCGTGGGGACAGGGGGCCCTATATAGCAATCAGCCCCAGCATTTT. This encodes CASRPWGQGALYSNQPQHF. The chain employs TRBV19 and TRBJ1-5; 12 bases are shared with TRBD1. After removal of 9 bases from V and 0 bases from J, the junction contained 15 bases not matched to a gene. CDR3 length: 19 amino acids. Looked up from germline, CDR1 is LNHDA and CDR2 is SQIVND (reference sequence).

The rearrangement joins TRBV14 to TRBJ2-5, with D possibly matching TRBD1 (5 bases). The CDR3 loop spans 14 amino acids. The ends were cut back, 0 bases at V and 5 bases at J, with 10 bases in the middle. The germline V gene has CDR1 SGHDN and CDR2 FVKESK. CDR3: CASSQEQGVETQYF. DNA of the CDR3: TGTGCCAGCAGCCAAGAACAAGGGGTGGAGACCCAGTACTTC.

This clone was picked up a small number of times. The chain couples TRBV29-1 to TRBJ2-5; TRBD2 might be the D (6 bases). Trimming removed 2 bases at V and 5 bases at J, with 12 bases between. This CDR3 is built from 13 residues. Germline assignment: CDR1 SQVTM and CDR2 ANQGSEA. CDR3 DNA sequence: TGCAGCGTTGAAACTAGCTCCATCGAGACCCAGTACTTC. This codes for CSVETSSIETQYF.

The genes are TRBV7-9 and TRBJ2-7, with a weak D call TRBD1 (6 bases). The CDR3 runs to 12 residues. The ends were cut back, 5 bases at V and 7 bases at J, with 12 bases in the middle. Looked up from germline, CDR1 is SEHNR and CDR2 is FQNEAQ (reference sequence). CDR3: CASSPSGVEQYF. CDR3 nucleotide sequence: TGTGCCAGCAGCCCATCAGGGGTGGAGCAGTACTTC.